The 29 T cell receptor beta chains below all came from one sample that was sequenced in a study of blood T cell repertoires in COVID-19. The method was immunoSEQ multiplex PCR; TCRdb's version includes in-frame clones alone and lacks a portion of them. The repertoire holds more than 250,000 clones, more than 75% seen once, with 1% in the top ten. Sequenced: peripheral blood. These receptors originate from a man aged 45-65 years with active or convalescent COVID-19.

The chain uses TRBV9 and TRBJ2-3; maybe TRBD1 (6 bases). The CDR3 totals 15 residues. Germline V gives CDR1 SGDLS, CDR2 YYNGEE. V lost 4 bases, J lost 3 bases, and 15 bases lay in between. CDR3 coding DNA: TGTGCCAGCAGCTATCTACAGGGCTCAACAGATACGCAGTATTTT. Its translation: CASSYLQGSTDTQYF.

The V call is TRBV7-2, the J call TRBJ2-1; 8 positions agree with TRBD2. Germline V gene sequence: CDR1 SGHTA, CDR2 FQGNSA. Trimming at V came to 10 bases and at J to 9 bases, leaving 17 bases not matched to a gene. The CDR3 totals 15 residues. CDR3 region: CATNRPSGGGGEQFF. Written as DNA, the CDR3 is TGTGCCACCAACCGCCCATCCGGGGGGGGAGGTGAGCAGTTCTTC.

CDR3 protein: CASSPGANGYTF. The CDR3 coding sequence is TGTGCCAGCTCACCAGGGGCGAATGGCTACACCTTC. The J gene is TRBJ1-2, the V gene TRBV18; D might be TRBD1 (5 bases). V was pared by 2 bases and J by 6 bases, with 7 bases between. The CDR3 sequence is 12 residues long. Germline V CDR1 and CDR2: KGHSH, LQKENI.

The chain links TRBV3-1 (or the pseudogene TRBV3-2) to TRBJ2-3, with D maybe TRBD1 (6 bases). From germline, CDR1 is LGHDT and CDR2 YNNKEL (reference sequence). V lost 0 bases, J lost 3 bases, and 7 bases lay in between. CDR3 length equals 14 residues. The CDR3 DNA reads TGTGCCAGCAGCCAAGAGGGGACAACAGATACGCAGTATTTT. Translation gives CASSQEGTTDTQYF.

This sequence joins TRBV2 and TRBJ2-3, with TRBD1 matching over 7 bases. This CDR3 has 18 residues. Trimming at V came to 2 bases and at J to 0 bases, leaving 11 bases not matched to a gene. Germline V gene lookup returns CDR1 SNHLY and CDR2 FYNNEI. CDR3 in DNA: TGTGCCAGCAGTGAAACTGCCGGAGGCAGGGGGAGCACAGATACGCAGTATTTT. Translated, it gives CASSETAGGRGSTDTQYF.

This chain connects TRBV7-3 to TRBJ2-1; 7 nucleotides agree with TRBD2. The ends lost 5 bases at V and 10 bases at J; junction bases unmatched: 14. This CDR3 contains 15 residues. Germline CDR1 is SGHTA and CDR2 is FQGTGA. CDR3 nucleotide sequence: TGTGCCAGCAGCCCGCGGACAACGGGGGGTCGAGAGCAGTTCTTC. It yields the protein CASSPRTTGGREQFF.

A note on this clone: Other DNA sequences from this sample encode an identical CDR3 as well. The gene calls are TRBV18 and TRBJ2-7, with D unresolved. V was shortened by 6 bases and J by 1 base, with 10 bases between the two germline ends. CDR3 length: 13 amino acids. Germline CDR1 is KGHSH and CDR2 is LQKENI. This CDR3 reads CASSPGSSYEQYF. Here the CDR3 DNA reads TGTGCCAGCTCTCCCGGGTCTTCCTACGAGCAGTACTTC.

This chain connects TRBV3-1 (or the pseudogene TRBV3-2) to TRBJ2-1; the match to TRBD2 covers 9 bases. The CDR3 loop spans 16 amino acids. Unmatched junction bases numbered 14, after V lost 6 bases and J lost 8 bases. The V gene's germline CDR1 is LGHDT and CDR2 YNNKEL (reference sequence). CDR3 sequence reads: CASSISGRGGIYEQFF. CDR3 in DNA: TGTGCCAGCAGTATTAGCGGGAGAGGGGGAATCTATGAGCAGTTCTTC.

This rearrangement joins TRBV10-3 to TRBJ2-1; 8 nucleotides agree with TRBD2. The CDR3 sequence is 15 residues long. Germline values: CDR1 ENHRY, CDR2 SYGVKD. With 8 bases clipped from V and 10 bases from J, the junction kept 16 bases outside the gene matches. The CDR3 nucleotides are TGTGCCATCTCTCCGCGGGGGGCCCCGACGTCGGAGCAGTTCTTC. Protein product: CAISPRGAPTSEQFF.

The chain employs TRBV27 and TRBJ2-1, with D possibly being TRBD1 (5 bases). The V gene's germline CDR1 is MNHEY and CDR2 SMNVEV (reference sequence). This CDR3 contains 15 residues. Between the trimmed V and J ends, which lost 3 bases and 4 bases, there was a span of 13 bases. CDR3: CASSLGQGSYNEQFF. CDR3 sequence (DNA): TGTGCCAGCAGTTTGGGCCAGGGTTCGTACAATGAGCAGTTCTTC.

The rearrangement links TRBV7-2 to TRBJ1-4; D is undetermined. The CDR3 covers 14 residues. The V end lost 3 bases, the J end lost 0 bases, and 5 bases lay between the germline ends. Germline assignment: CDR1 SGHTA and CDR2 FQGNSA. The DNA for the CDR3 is TGTGCCAGCAGCTTTACTGCAACTAATGAAAAACTGTTTTTT. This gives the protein CASSFTATNEKLFF.

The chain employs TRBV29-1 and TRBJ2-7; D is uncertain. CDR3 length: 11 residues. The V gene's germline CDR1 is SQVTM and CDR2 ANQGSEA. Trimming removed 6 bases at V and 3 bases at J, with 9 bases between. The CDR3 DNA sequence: TGCAGCGTAAAACCGGGCTACGAGCAGTACTTC. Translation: CSVKPGYEQYF.

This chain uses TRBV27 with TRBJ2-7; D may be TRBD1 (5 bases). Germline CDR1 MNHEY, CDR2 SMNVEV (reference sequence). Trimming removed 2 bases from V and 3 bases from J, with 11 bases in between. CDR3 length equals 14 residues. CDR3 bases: TGTGCCAGCAGTTTAAGCAGGGAAAGCTACGAGCAGTACTTC. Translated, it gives CASSLSRESYEQYF.

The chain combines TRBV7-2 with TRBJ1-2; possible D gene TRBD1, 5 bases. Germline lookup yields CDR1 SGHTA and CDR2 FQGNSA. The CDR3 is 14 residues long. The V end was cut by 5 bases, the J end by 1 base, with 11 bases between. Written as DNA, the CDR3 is TGTGCCAGCAGCCCCAGGGTCAGTAACTATGGCTACACCTTC. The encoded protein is CASSPRVSNYGYTF.

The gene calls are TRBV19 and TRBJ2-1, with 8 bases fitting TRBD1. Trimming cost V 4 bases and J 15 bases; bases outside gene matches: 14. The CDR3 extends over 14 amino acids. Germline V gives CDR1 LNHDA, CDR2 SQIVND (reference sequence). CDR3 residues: CASSTSTADRATFF. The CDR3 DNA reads TGTGCCAGTAGTACCTCAACCGCGGACAGGGCTACGTTCTTC.

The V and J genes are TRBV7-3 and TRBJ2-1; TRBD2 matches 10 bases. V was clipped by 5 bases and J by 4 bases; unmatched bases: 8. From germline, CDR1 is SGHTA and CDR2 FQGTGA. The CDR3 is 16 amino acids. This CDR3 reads CASSPLAGVDYNEQFF. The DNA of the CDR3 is TGTGCCAGCAGCCCCCTAGCGGGAGTAGATTACAATGAGCAGTTCTTC.

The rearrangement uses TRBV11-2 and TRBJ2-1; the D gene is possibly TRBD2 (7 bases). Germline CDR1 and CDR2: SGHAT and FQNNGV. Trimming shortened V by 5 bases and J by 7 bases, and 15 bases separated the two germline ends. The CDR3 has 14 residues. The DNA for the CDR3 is TGTGCCAGCAGCACGGTGAGGGGGGGAAATGAGCAGTTCTTC. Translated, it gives CASSTVRGGNEQFF.

CDR3 in amino acids: CASVSTGAYPSYEQYF. CDR3 nucleotide sequence: TGTGCCAGCGTTAGTACAGGGGCATATCCTTCCTACGAGCAGTACTTC. The genes are TRBV28 and TRBJ2-7; 7 positions match TRBD1. The germline V gene has CDR1 MDHEN and CDR2 SYDVKM. After removal of 8 bases from V and 1 base from J, the junction contained 14 bases not matched to a gene. This CDR3 is 16 amino acids long.

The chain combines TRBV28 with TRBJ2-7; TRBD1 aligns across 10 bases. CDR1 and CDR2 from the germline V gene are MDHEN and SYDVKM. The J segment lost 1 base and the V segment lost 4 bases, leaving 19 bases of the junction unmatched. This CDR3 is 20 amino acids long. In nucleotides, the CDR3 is TGTGCCAGCAGTTCCCCTCGGACAGGGGGGAACGGCTATACTTCCTACGAGCAGTACTTC. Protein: CASSSPRTGGNGYTSYEQYF.

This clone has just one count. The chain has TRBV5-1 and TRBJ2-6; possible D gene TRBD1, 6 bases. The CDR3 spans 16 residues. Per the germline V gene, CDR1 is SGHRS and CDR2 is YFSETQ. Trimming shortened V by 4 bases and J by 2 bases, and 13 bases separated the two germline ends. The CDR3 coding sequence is TGCGCCAGCAGCCACCTAGGACAGACTGGGGCCAACGTCCTGACTTTC. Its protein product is CASSHLGQTGANVLTF.

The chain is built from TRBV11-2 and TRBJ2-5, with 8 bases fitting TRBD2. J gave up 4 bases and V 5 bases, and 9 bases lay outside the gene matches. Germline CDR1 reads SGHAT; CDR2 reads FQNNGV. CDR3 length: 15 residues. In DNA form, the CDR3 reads TGTGCCAGCAGCCTCCCGGGGGGGAGGGTAGAGACCCAGTACTTC. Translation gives CASSLPGGRVETQYF.

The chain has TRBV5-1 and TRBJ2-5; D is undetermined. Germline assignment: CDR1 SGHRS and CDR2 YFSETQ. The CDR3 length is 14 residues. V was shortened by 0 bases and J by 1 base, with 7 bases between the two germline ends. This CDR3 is CASSLVNSQETQYF. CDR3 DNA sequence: TGCGCCAGCAGCTTGGTTAACAGCCAAGAGACCCAGTACTTC.

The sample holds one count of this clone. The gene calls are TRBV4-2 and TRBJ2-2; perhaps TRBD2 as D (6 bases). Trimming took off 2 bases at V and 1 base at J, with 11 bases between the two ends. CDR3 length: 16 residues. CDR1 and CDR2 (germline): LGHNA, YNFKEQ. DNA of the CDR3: TGTGCCAGCAGCCAATTTGAGGGAGGGAACACCGGGGAGCTGTTTTTT. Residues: CASSQFEGGNTGELFF.

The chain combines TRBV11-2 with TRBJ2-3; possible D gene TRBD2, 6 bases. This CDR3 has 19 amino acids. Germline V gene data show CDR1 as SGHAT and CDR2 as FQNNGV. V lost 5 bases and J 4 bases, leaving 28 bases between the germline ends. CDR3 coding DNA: TGTGCCAGCAGCGCGGGACTCTTTTCAGGGTACGGGGTCGCAGATACGCAGTATTTT. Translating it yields CASSAGLFSGYGVADTQYF.

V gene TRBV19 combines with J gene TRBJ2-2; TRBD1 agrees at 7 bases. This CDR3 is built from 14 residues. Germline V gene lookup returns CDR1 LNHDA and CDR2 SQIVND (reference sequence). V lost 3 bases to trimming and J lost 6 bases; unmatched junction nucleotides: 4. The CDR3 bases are TGTGCCAGTAGTATTTACCAGGGGGCCGGGGAGCTGTTTTTT. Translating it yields CASSIYQGAGELFF.

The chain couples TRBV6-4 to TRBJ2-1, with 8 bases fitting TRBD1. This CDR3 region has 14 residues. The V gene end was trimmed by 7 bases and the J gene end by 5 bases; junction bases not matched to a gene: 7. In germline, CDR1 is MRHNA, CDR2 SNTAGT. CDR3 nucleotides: TGTGCCAGCAAAGGACAGGGAGGAGACAATGAGCAGTTCTTC. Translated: CASKGQGGDNEQFF.

The CDR3 DNA sequence: TGTGCCAGCAGTGAAGACAGGCTAGTGGAGTTCTTC. It is translated as CASSEDRLVEFF. V gene TRBV2 combines with J gene TRBJ2-1; D may be TRBD1 (5 bases). The CDR3 runs to 12 residues. Germline values: CDR1 SNHLY, CDR2 FYNNEI. V dropped 1 base and J dropped 14 bases, with 12 bases sitting between them.

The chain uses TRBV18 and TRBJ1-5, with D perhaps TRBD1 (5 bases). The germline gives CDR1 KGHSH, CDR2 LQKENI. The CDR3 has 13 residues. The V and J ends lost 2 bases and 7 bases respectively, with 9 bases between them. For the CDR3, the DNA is TGTGCCAGCTCACCAACAGGAGAACAGCCCCAGCATTTT. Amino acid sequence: CASSPTGEQPQHF. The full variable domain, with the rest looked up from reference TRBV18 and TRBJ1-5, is NAGVMQNPRHLVRRRGQEARLRCSPMKGHSHVYWYRQLPEEGLKFMVYLQKENIIDESGMPKERFSAEFPKEGPSILRIQQVVRGDSAAYFCASSPTGEQPQHFGDGTRLSIL.

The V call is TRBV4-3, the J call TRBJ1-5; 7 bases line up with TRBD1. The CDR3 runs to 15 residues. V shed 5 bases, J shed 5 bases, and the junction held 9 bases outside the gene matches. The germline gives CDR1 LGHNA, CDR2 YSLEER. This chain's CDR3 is CASSETTGDDQPQHF. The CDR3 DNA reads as TGCGCCAGCAGCGAGACTACAGGGGACGATCAGCCCCAGCATTTT.